This T cell receptor beta chain was recovered during a study of blood T cell repertoires in COVID-19. Study summary: Acute and convalescent COVID-19 specimens originated in the United States, Italy and Spain.

TCRdb's table, derived via immunoSEQ multiplex PCR, lists solely in-frame clones and lacks some. The repertoire holds fewer than 350,000 clones, approximately 90% seen once, with 2.8% in the top ten. V lost 1 base and J lost 11, with 17 bases in between. Germline V gene lookup returns CDR1 LGHDT and CDR2 YNNKEL (reference sequence). There are 15 residues in the CDR3. Sequenced: PBMCs or T cells enriched from blood (not recorded which). V and J are TRBV3-1 (or the pseudogene TRBV3-2) and TRBJ1-4, with no clear D. The TCR originated in a man between 40 and 49 years old who had been exposed to COVID-19. The CDR3: CASSQGGPSPWKLFF. The CDR3 DNA reads TGTGCCAGCAGCCAAGGAGGGCCCTCACCATGGAAACTGTTTTTT.